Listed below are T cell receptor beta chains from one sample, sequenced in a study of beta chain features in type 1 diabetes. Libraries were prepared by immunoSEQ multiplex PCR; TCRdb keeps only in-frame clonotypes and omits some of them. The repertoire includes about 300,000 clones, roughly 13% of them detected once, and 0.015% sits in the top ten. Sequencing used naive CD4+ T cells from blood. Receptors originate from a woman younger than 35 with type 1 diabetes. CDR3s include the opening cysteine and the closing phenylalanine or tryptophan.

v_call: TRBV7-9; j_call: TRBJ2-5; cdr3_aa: CASSRFQGTEETQYF
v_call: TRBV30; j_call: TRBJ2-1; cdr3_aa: CAWSWDSSYNEQFF
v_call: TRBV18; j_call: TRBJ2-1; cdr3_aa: CASSPRSGSGNEQFF
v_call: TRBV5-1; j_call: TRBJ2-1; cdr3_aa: CASSRTRSYNEQFF
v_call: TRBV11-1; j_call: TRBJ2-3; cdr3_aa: CASSFQPGIGTDTQYF
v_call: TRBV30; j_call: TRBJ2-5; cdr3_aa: CAWSPGTQETQYF
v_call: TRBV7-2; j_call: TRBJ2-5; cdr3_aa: CASSSPKAWGEETQYF
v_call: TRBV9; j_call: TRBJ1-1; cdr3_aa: CASDRVRGTEAFF
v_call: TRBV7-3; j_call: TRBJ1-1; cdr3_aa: CASSSDSGTEAFF
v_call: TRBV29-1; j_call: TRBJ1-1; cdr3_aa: CSVFVYLNTEAFF
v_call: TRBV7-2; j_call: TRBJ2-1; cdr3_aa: CASSLTLAGWDEQFF